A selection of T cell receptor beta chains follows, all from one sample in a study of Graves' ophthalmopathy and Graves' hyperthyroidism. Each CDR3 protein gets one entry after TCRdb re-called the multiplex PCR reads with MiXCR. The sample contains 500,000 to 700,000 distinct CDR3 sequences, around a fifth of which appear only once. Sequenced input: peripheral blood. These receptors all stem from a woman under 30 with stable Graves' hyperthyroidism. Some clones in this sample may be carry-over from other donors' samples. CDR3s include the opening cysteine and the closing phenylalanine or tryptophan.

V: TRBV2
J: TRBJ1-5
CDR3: CASSRLGTEELNQPQHF

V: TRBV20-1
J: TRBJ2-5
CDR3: CSARGWAQETQYF

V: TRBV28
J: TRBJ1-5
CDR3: CASSPRQGRNQPQHF

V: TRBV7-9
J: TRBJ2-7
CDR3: CASSSNGGLAYEQYF

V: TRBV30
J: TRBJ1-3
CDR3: CAWSVPTGNTIYF

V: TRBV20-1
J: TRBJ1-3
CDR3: CSASTGSENTIYF

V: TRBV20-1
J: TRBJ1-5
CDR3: CSARGQGGQPQHF

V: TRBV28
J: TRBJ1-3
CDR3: CASSKHLSGNTIYF

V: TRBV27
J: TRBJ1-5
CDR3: CASSLQTPNQPQHF

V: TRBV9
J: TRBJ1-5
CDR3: CASSVDDSGQPQHF

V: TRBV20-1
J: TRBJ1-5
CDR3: CSARVWHPEGSNQPQHF

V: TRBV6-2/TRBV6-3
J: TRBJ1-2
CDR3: CASSPTGGDYGYTF

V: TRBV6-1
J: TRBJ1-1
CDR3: CASGVLSGVNTEAFF

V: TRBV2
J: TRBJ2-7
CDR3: CASSFSDGHYEQYF

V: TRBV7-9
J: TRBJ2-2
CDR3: CASTHPSGNPGELFF

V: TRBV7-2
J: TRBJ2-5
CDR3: CASSFQRGGIETQYF

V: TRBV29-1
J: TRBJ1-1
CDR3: CSVAGTWTEAFF

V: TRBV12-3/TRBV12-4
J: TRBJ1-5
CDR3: CASSPTGELGQPQHF

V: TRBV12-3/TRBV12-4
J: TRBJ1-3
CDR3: CASANGWGAGNTIYF

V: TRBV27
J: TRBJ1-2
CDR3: CASSLSMRNYYGYTF

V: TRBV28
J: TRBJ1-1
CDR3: CASTAGGRGGTEAFF

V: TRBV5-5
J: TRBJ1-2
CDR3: CASSYQGAGGYTF

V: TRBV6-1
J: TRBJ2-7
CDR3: CASLIGTGGFYEQYF

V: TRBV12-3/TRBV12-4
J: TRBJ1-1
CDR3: CASRPGQGNTEAFF

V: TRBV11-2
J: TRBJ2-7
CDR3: CASSQASGGATYEQYF

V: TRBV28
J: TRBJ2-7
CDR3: CASSPLPGGLSHEQYF

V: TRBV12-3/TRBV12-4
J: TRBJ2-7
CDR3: CASSSPGLTHEQYF

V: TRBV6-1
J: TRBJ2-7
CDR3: CASSQGQGFDEQYF

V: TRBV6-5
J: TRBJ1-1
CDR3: CASSYAGAGTEAFF

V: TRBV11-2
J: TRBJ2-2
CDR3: CASRPNSGGAGTGELFF

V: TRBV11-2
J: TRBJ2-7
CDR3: CASSFQTSGGSYEQYF

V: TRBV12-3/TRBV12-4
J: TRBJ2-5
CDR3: CASSPRLGASGDQETQYF

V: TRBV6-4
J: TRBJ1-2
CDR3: CASSDAQDRGSYGYTF

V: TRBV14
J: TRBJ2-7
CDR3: CASSQTPDRAWEQYF

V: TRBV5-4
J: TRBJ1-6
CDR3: CASSFSTGSVSPLHF

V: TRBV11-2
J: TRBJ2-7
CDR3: CASSLEAGVGSYEQYF

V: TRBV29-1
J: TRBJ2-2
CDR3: CSGSRTGEPFF

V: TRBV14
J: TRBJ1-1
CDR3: CASSQKRTGEAFF

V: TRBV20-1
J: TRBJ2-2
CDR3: CSATDNTGELFF

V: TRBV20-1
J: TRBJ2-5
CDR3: CSAPSMDRGLGYF

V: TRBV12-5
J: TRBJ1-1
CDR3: CASGFGAMNTEAFF

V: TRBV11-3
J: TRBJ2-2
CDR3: CASSPAGPTGELFF

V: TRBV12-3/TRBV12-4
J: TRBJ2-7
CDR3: CASSSGSAYEQYF

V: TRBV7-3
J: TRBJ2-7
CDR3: CASSPQPGLSYEQYF

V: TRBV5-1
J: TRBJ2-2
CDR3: CASSLQGIGPTGELFF

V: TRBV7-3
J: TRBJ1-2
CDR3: CASSLGGNSYTF

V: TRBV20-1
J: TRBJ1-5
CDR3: CSASRGFNQPQHF